This is a list of T cell receptor beta chains from one sample in a study of cytomegalovirus exposure and HLA in healthy donors. Assay used: immunoSEQ multiplex PCR; TCRdb lists only in-frame clones, some missing. In the table there are 200,000 or so clones, roughly 83% of which are singletons. The sequenced sample consisted of PBMCs. These receptors were obtained from a boy younger than 18 in good health and CMV-seronegative. Each CDR3 is given with its conserved first and last residue. Each record gives: V gene, CDR3 length, clone size, D gene, J gene, CDR3 protein, CDR3 DNA. The D gene is left open where the match is weak. Where a row states a size, it is once, few, many or the class of an expanded clone; other rows omit it.

v_gene: TRBV30; len: 15; abundance: -; d_gene: TRBD1; j_gene: TRBJ1-5; CDR3aa: CAWSEGTGGFQPQHF; CDR3nt: TGTGCCTGGAGCGAAGGGACAGGGGGCTTTCAGCCCCAGCATTTT
v_gene: TRBV7-6; len: 14; abundance: once; d_gene: TRBD2; j_gene: TRBJ2-5; CDR3aa: CASSSGTSSETQYF; CDR3nt: TGTGCCAGCAGCTCCGGGACTAGTTCAGAGACCCAGTACTTC
v_gene: TRBV9; len: 16; abundance: -; d_gene: TRBD1; j_gene: TRBJ2-7; CDR3aa: CASSAGGGTGGREQYF; CDR3nt: TGTGCCAGCAGCGCCGGCGGTGGGACAGGGGGCCGCGAGCAGTACTTC
v_gene: TRBV5-1; len: 14; abundance: -; d_gene: -; j_gene: TRBJ1-1; CDR3aa: CASSFLDWNTEAFF; CDR3nt: TGCGCCAGCAGCTTCCTCGACTGGAACACTGAAGCTTTCTTT
v_gene: TRBV10-2; len: 15; abundance: -; d_gene: -; j_gene: TRBJ2-7; CDR3aa: CASSATEIQTYEQYF; CDR3nt: TGCGCCAGCAGCGCTACAGAGATTCAAACCTACGAGCAGTACTTC
v_gene: TRBV6-5; len: 15; abundance: few; d_gene: -; j_gene: TRBJ2-1; CDR3aa: CASRRGSSGDNEQFF; CDR3nt: TGTGCCAGCAGGCGGGGCAGCTCGGGGGACAATGAGCAGTTCTTC
v_gene: TRBV5-1; len: 14; abundance: -; d_gene: TRBD2; j_gene: TRBJ2-5; CDR3aa: CASSLASGRETQYF; CDR3nt: TGCGCCAGCAGCTTGGCAAGCGGGAGAGAGACCCAGTACTTC
v_gene: TRBV5-1; len: 16; abundance: -; d_gene: TRBD2; j_gene: TRBJ2-1; CDR3aa: CASSPGGAGYYNEQFF; CDR3nt: TGCGCCAGCAGCCCGGGGGGAGCGGGATACTACAATGAGCAGTTCTTC
v_gene: TRBV7-3; len: 17; abundance: -; d_gene: TRBD1; j_gene: TRBJ2-6; CDR3aa: CASSSHGQASQSNVLTF; CDR3nt: TGTGCCAGCAGCTCTCATGGACAGGCTTCCCAATCCAACGTCCTGACTTTC
v_gene: TRBV7-6; len: 15; abundance: -; d_gene: -; j_gene: TRBJ2-1; CDR3aa: CASSSRRGTYNEQFF; CDR3nt: TGTGCCAGCAGCTCTCGGAGAGGGACCTACAATGAGCAGTTCTTC
v_gene: TRBV10-3; len: 14; abundance: once; d_gene: -; j_gene: TRBJ2-7; CDR3aa: CAISTSRSSYEQYF; CDR3nt: TGTGCCATTTCCACTAGCCGGAGCTCCTACGAGCAGTACTTC
v_gene: TRBV27; len: 15; abundance: -; d_gene: -; j_gene: TRBJ1-4; CDR3aa: CASSLSGTSGEKLFF; CDR3nt: TGTGCCAGCAGTTTATCTGGCACTTCGGGGGAAAAACTGTTTTTT
v_gene: TRBV6-5; len: 11; abundance: -; d_gene: -; j_gene: TRBJ1-2; CDR3aa: CASRDSYGYTF; CDR3nt: TGTGCCAGCAGAGACAGCTATGGCTACACCTTC
v_gene: TRBV11-1; len: 13; abundance: -; d_gene: TRBD1; j_gene: TRBJ1-1; CDR3aa: CASSSRDSGRAFF; CDR3nt: TGTGCCAGCAGCTCTCGGGACAGCGGGAGAGCTTTCTTT
v_gene: TRBV30; len: 12; abundance: once; d_gene: -; j_gene: TRBJ2-7; CDR3aa: CAWSVTTYEQYF; CDR3nt: TGTGCCTGGAGTGTCACTACCTACGAGCAGTACTTC
v_gene: TRBV5-6; len: 12; abundance: few; d_gene: -; j_gene: TRBJ2-7; CDR3aa: CASSTGGYEQYF; CDR3nt: TGTGCCAGCAGCACAGGAGGGTACGAGCAGTACTTC
v_gene: TRBV5-6; len: 16; abundance: -; d_gene: TRBD1; j_gene: TRBJ2-7; CDR3aa: CASSRRRDRETNEQYF; CDR3nt: TGTGCCAGCAGCCGGAGAAGGGACAGAGAGACTAACGAGCAGTACTTC
v_gene: TRBV27; len: 17; abundance: -; d_gene: TRBD1; j_gene: TRBJ2-3; CDR3aa: CASSPTPSGQGTDTQYF; CDR3nt: TGTGCCAGCAGTCCGACCCCCTCGGGACAGGGCACAGATACGCAGTATTTT
v_gene: TRBV9; len: 14; abundance: -; d_gene: -; j_gene: TRBJ2-3; CDR3aa: CASSPRSQSDTQYF; CDR3nt: TGTGCCAGCAGCCCTAGATCCCAGTCAGATACGCAGTATTTT
v_gene: TRBV5-6; len: 14; abundance: -; d_gene: -; j_gene: TRBJ1-5; CDR3aa: CASSLDGRGGPQHF; CDR3nt: TGTGCCAGCAGCTTGGACGGCCGCGGGGGGCCCCAGCATTTT
v_gene: TRBV7-9; len: 17; abundance: -; d_gene: -; j_gene: TRBJ2-3; CDR3aa: CASSPKRGGPSTDTQYF; CDR3nt: TGTGCCAGCAGCCCAAAAAGAGGAGGGCCTAGCACAGATACGCAGTATTTT
v_gene: TRBV7-2; len: 13; abundance: -; d_gene: -; j_gene: TRBJ1-1; CDR3aa: CASSLRRGTEAFF; CDR3nt: TGTGCCAGCAGCTTACGCCGAGGGACTGAAGCTTTCTTT
v_gene: TRBV5-1; len: 19; abundance: few; d_gene: TRBD2; j_gene: TRBJ2-1; CDR3aa: CASSPRDGLAGALGNEQFF; CDR3nt: TGCGCCAGCAGCCCACGTGACGGTCTAGCGGGAGCTCTTGGGAATGAGCAGTTCTTC
v_gene: TRBV6-5; len: 14; abundance: -; d_gene: TRBD1; j_gene: TRBJ1-2; CDR3aa: CASSSGTGGGGYTF; CDR3nt: TGTGCCAGCAGTTCTGGGACAGGGGGCGGCGGCTACACCTTC
v_gene: TRBV18; len: 14; abundance: -; d_gene: -; j_gene: TRBJ1-3; CDR3aa: CASSPEDNRNTIYF; CDR3nt: TGTGCCAGCTCACCAGAGGACAACAGAAACACCATATATTTT
v_gene: TRBV27; len: 17; abundance: -; d_gene: -; j_gene: TRBJ2-3; CDR3aa: CASSGSDITGNTDTQYF; CDR3nt: TGTGCCAGCAGTGGTTCAGACATAACAGGGAACACAGATACGCAGTATTTT
v_gene: TRBV7-8; len: 14; abundance: -; d_gene: TRBD2; j_gene: TRBJ2-3; CDR3aa: CASKVREGTDTQYF; CDR3nt: TGTGCCAGCAAGGTACGGGAGGGGACAGATACGCAGTATTTT
v_gene: TRBV18; len: 15; abundance: -; d_gene: TRBD1; j_gene: TRBJ1-2; CDR3aa: CASTSDRGLYYGYTF; CDR3nt: TGTGCCAGCACCTCGGACAGGGGGCTTTACTATGGCTACACCTTC
v_gene: TRBV6-5; len: 14; abundance: -; d_gene: TRBD1; j_gene: TRBJ1-2; CDR3aa: CASRPRDRPYGYTF; CDR3nt: TGTGCCAGCAGGCCAAGGGACAGACCCTATGGCTACACCTTC
v_gene: TRBV11-2; len: 15; abundance: -; d_gene: TRBD1; j_gene: TRBJ1-5; CDR3aa: CASSIGQGSNQPQHF; CDR3nt: TGTGCCAGCAGCATTGGACAGGGTAGCAATCAGCCCCAGCATTTT
v_gene: TRBV30; len: 12; abundance: once; d_gene: -; j_gene: TRBJ2-5; CDR3aa: CAWKASRETQYF; CDR3nt: TGTGCCTGGAAGGCTAGCCGGGAGACCCAGTACTTC
v_gene: TRBV28; len: 14; abundance: -; d_gene: TRBD2; j_gene: TRBJ2-2; CDR3aa: CATPGAGDTGELFF; CDR3nt: TGTGCCACCCCTGGGGCGGGGGACACCGGGGAGCTGTTTTTT
v_gene: TRBV28; len: 15; abundance: -; d_gene: TRBD1; j_gene: TRBJ2-3; CDR3aa: CASSGGGQGPDTQYF; CDR3nt: TGTGCCAGCTCAGGGGGGGGACAGGGTCCAGATACGCAGTATTTT
v_gene: TRBV27; len: 11; abundance: -; d_gene: TRBD2; j_gene: TRBJ2-1; CDR3aa: CASSAGGEQFF; CDR3nt: TGTGCCAGCAGTGCGGGAGGGGAGCAGTTCTTC
v_gene: TRBV29-1; len: 15; abundance: -; d_gene: TRBD1; j_gene: TRBJ1-4; CDR3aa: CSVVGEKDRSGKLFF; CDR3nt: TGCAGCGTTGTGGGTGAGAAGGACAGGAGCGGAAAACTGTTTTTT
v_gene: TRBV4-1; len: 15; abundance: -; d_gene: -; j_gene: TRBJ2-5; CDR3aa: CASSPRIAEQETQYF; CDR3nt: TGCGCCAGCAGCCCGCGGATAGCGGAACAAGAGACCCAGTACTTC